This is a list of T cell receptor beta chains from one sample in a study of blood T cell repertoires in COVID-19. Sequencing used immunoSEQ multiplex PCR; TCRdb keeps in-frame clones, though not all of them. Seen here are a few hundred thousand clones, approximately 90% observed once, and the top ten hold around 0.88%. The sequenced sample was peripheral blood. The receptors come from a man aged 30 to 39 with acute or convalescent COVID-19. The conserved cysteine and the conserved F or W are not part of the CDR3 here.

CDR3 protein: ASSHKRTGGVRNTEAF
V gene: TRBV4-1

CDR3 protein: ASSQEGTGYNSPLH
V gene: TRBV4-1

CDR3 protein: ASSLSPPDSRYNEQF
V gene: TRBV7-3

CDR3 protein: ASSTIDSPNYGYT
V gene: TRBV19

CDR3 protein: ASSPLSELDTQY
V gene: TRBV18

CDR3 protein: ASSFDGRETQY
V gene: TRBV7-9

CDR3 protein: ASSVVASGSYEQY
V gene: TRBV9

CDR3 protein: ASHREHNEQF
V gene: TRBV27

CDR3 protein: ASSQFRDRGNEQF
V gene: TRBV28

CDR3 protein: ASSGGAAMNTEAF
V gene: TRBV7-3

CDR3 protein: ASSFPGGQGGTDTQY
V gene: TRBV21-1

CDR3 protein: ASSGQANTGAF
V gene: TRBV25-1

CDR3 protein: ASSSNGLYGYT
V gene: TRBV11-2

CDR3 protein: ASSDGLFVSPADTQY
V gene: TRBV6-1

CDR3 protein: ASSRQGGNSPLH
V gene: TRBV28

CDR3 protein: ASSLGIAGSNEQF
V gene: TRBV27

CDR3 protein: ASSHIAGGKETQY
V gene: TRBV3-1/TRBV3-2

CDR3 protein: ASSPGLAGGLNEQF
V gene: TRBV7-9

CDR3 protein: ASSLLGGGGNQPQH
V gene: TRBV28

CDR3 protein: ASRSGTQNSPLH
V gene: TRBV5-1

CDR3 protein: ASSLVWDRKRGVNTEAF
V gene: TRBV7-6

CDR3 protein: ASSSSGTGGIMQPQH
V gene: TRBV27

CDR3 protein: ASSSGRRGTGELF
V gene: TRBV13

CDR3 protein: ASSHLGTGKVGYT
V gene: TRBV3-1/TRBV3-2

CDR3 protein: SVGGQVYEQY
V gene: TRBV29-1